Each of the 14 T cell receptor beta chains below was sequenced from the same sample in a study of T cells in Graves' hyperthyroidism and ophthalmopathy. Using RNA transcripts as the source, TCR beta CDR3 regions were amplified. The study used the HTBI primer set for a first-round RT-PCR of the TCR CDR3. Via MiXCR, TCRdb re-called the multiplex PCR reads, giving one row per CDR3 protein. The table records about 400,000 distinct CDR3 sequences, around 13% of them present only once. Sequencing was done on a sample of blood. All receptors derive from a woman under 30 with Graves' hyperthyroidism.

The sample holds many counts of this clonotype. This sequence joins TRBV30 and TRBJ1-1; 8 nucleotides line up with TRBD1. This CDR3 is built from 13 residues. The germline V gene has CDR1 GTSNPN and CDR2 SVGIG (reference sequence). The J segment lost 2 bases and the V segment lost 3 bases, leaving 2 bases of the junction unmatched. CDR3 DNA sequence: TGTGCCTGGAGGGGGACAGGAAACACTGAAGCTTTCTTT. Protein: CAWRGTGNTEAFF.

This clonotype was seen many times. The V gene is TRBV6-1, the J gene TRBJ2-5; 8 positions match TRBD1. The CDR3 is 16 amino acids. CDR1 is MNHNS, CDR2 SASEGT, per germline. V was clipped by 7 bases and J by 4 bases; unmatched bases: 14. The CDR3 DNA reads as TGTGCCAGCAACGACGATCGGACAGGGTTCTTAGAGACCCAGTACTTC. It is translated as CASNDDRTGFLETQYF.

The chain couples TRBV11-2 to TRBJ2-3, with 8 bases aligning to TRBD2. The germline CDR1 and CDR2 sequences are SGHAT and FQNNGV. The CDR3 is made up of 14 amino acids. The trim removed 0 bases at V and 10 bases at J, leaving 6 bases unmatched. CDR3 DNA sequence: TGTGCCAGCAGCTTAGATCCGGGGACTAGTGCGCAGTATTTT. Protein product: CASSLDPGTSAQYF.

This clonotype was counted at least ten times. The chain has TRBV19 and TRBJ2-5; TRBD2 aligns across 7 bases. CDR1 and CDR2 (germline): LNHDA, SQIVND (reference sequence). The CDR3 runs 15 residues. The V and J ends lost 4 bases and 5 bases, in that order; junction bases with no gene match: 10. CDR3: CASSNPGTKGETQYF. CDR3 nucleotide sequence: TGTGCCAGTAGTAACCCCGGGACTAAGGGGGAGACCCAGTACTTC.

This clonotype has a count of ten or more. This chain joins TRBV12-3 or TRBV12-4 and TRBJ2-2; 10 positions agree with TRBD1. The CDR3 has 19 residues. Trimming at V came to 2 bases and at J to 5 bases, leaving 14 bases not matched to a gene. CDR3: CASSLIPTGGKSGTGELFF. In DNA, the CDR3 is TGTGCCAGCAGTTTAATCCCGACAGGGGGCAAATCTGGAACCGGGGAGCTGTTTTTT.

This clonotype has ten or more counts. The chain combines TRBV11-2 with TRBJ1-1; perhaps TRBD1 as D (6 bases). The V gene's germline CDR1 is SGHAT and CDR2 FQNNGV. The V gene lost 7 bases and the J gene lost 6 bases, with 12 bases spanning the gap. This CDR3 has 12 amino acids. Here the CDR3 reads CASIGGASEAFF. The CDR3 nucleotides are TGTGCCAGCATTGGGGGGGCCTCTGAAGCTTTCTTT.

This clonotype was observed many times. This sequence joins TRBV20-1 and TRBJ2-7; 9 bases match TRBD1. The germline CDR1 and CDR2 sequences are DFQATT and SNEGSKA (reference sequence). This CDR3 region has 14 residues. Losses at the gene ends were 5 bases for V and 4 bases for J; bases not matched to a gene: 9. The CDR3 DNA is TGCAGTGCTCCTAGGGGGACAGGGCAGTACGAGCAGTACTTC. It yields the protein CSAPRGTGQYEQYF.

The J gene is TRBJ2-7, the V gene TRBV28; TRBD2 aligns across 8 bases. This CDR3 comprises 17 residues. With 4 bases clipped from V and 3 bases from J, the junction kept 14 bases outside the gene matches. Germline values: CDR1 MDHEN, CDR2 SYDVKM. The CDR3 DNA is TGTGCCAGCAGTTCAAGTTACGGGGGGGCCGCGGGCTACGAGCAGTACTTC. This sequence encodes CASSSSYGGAAGYEQYF.

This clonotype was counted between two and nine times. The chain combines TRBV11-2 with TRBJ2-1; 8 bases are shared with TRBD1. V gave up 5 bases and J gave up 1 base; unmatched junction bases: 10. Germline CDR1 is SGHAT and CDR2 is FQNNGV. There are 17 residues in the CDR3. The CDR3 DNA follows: TGTGCCAGCAGCCCCGACCCCGGGACAGGATCCTACAATGAGCAGTTCTTC. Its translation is CASSPDPGTGSYNEQFF.

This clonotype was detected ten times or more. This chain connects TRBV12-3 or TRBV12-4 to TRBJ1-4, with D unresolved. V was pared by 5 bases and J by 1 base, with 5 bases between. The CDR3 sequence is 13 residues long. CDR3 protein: CASSMGTNEKLFF. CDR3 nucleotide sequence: TGTGCCAGCAGTATGGGAACTAATGAAAAACTGTTTTTT.

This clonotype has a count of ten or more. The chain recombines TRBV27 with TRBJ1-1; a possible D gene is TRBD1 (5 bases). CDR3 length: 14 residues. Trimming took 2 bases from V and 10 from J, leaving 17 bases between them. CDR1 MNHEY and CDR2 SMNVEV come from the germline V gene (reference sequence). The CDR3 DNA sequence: TGTGCCAGCAGTTTACGGAGTCTTGGGACTCGAGCTTTCTTT. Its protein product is CASSLRSLGTRAFF.

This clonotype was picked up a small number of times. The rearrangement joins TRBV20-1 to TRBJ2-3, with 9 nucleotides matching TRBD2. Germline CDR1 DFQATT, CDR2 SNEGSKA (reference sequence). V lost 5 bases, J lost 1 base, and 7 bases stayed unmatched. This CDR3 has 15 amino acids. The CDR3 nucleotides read TGCAGTGCTCGGGCGGGAGGGATCGGCACAGATACGCAGTATTTT. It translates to CSARAGGIGTDTQYF.

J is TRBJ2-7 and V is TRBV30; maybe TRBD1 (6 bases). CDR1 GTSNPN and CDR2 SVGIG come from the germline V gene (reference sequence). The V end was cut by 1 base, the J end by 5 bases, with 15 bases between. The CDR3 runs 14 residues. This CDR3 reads CAWSATGYLDEQYF. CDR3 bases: TGTGCCTGGAGTGCTACAGGGTATCTCGACGAGCAGTACTTC.

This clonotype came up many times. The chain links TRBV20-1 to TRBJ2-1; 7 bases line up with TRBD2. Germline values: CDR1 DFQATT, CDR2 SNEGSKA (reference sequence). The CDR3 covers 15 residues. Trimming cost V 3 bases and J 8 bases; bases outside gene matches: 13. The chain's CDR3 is CSASLGSGIVDEQFF. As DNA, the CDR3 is TGCAGTGCTAGTTTAGGCAGCGGGATAGTGGATGAGCAGTTCTTC.